This TCR beta chain was documented in a study of blood T cell repertoires in COVID-19. CDR1 LNHDA and CDR2 SQIVND come from the germline V gene (reference sequence). The CDR3 sequence is 13 residues long. The germline V and J ends were trimmed by 0 bases and 4 bases, with 3 bases remaining between them. Generated by immunoSEQ multiplex PCR, the TCRdb table keeps only in-frame clones and is missing some. The table has around 160,000 clones, 70% to 90% seen once; the top ten hold more than 1%. Sequenced material: PBMCs or T cells enriched from blood (not recorded which). V and J are TRBV19 and TRBJ2-2; D gene unclear. This TCR derives from a woman in her 30s with acute COVID-19. The CDR3 DNA reads TGTGCCAGTAGTATAGACAGCACCGGGGAGCTGTTTTTT. Protein: CASSIDSTGELFF.